This T cell receptor beta chain was documented in a study of beta chain features in type 1 diabetes. At the level of the study: Healthy donors, compared against patients, showed similar age, gender and cell yields. Whole-study findings and limits: Since sequencing was performed on cDNA, cells with high TCR expression could be over-represented. Whether HLA type influences TCRB rearrangement remained unresolved here.

A word on this clone: Its antigen is unidentified.

Reverse transcribing all isolated RNA meant expressed TCRB transcripts were sequenced. TCRdb's table, derived via immunoSEQ multiplex PCR, lists solely in-frame clones and lacks some. Altogether under 900,000 clones are present, roughly 17% being singletons, with the ten largest covering about 0.02%. This clonotype was sampled from a woman younger than 35 in good health. Material for sequencing was naive CD4+ T cells from blood.

The chain's CDR3 is CASSNSGVAKNIQYF. In nucleotides, the CDR3 is TGTGCCAGCAGCAATAGCGGCGTAGCCAAAAACATTCAGTACTTC. The chain carries TRBV28 and TRBJ2-4, with D perhaps TRBD2 (6 bases). Trimming stripped 6 bases from V and 0 bases from J, with 12 bases between. The CDR3 totals 15 residues. Germline V gene lookup returns CDR1 MDHEN and CDR2 SYDVKM.